The 21 T cell receptor beta chains below were found in one sample sequenced in a study of blood T cell repertoires in COVID-19. TCRdb's copy holds only in-frame clones and misses some; the assay was immunoSEQ multiplex PCR. The sample has about 89,000 clones, roughly 80% seen once; the top ten hold about half. Sequencing was done on a sample of peripheral blood. Source of these receptors: a human donor in a cohort sampled during active COVID-19.

The CDR3 coding sequence is TGTGCCAGCACCACCCAGACCTACGAGCAGTACTTC. Its protein product is CASTTQTYEQYF. The chain joins TRBV28 to TRBJ2-7; D gene unclear. Germline CDR1 and CDR2: MDHEN and SYDVKM. The CDR3 is 12 amino acids. V lost 7 bases to trimming and J lost 2 bases, with 9 bases between them.

The chain has TRBV6-5 and TRBJ1-1; possibly TRBD1 for D (6 bases). The CDR3 has 13 amino acids. V was trimmed by 0 bases and J by 11 bases, leaving 13 bases between them. CDR1 is MNHEY and CDR2 is SVGAGI in the germline V gene. The CDR3 sequence: CASSYSIDRLAFF. The CDR3 DNA sequence: TGTGCCAGCAGTTACTCGATCGACAGGCTCGCTTTCTTT.

J is TRBJ2-6 and V is TRBV11-3; no firm D call. With 5 bases removed from V and 2 bases from J, the gap between germline ends came to 10 bases. The germline gives CDR1 SGHNT, CDR2 YENEEA. CDR3 length: 15 amino acids. The CDR3 DNA follows: TGTGCCAGCAGCGCCCAAACGGCTGGGGCCAACGTCCTGACTTTC. Its translation: CASSAQTAGANVLTF.

This clone was recorded once. The chain joins TRBV7-8 to TRBJ2-2; TRBD2 aligns across 8 bases. CDR3 size: 15 residues. In germline, CDR1 is SGHVS, CDR2 FQNEAQ. With 5 bases clipped from V and 3 bases from J, the junction kept 5 bases outside the gene matches. CDR3 protein: CASSPGLVHTGELFF. In DNA form, the CDR3 reads TGTGCCAGCAGCCCGGGACTAGTCCACACCGGGGAGCTGTTTTTT.

The rearrangement joins TRBV6-5 to TRBJ2-1; 12 bases fit TRBD2. V was pared by 7 bases and J by 9 bases, with 10 bases of the junction left unmatched. The CDR3 is 15 residues long. Germline CDR1 and CDR2: MNHEY and SVGAGI. In DNA, the CDR3 is TGTGCCAGCATCCTAGCGGGAGGGCCGGTCCCTGAGCAGTTCTTC. As protein: CASILAGGPVPEQFF.

The chain combines TRBV7-2 with TRBJ2-3; 13 bases match TRBD2. V was pared by 8 bases and J by 4 bases, with 12 bases of the junction left unmatched. The CDR3 has 17 residues. The V gene's germline CDR1 is SGHTA and CDR2 FQGNSA. The CDR3 reads CASAGLAGRGGADTQYF. For the CDR3, the DNA is TGTGCCAGCGCGGGACTAGCGGGGAGAGGGGGCGCAGATACGCAGTATTTT.

This clone came up a few times. The J gene is TRBJ2-5, the V gene TRBV9; 7 bases agree with TRBD1. This CDR3 is built from 15 residues. The germline V gene has CDR1 SGDLS and CDR2 YYNGEE. J gave up 5 bases and V 4 bases, and 11 bases lay outside the gene matches. CDR3 bases: TGTGCCAGCAGCCCTCGAGGACAGGCTTCCGAGACCCAGTACTTC. Its protein is CASSPRGQASETQYF.

This clone was recorded only once. V is TRBV28 and J is TRBJ2-7; the D gene is possibly TRBD1 (6 bases). V shed 3 bases and J shed 3 bases, with 12 bases lying between them. The CDR3 extends over 14 amino acids. Germline CDR1 MDHEN, CDR2 SYDVKM. DNA of the CDR3: TGTGCCAGCAGTTTTTTGGGACAACTCTACGAGCAGTACTTC. Residues: CASSFLGQLYEQYF.

This sequence joins TRBV6-5 and TRBJ1-2; the match to TRBD1 covers 7 bases. From germline, CDR1 is MNHEY and CDR2 SVGAGI. CDR3 size: 13 residues. The J segment lost 2 bases and the V segment lost 6 bases, leaving 3 bases of the junction unmatched. The CDR3 bases are TGTGCCAGCAGCTCGGGACAGAACTATGGCTACACCTTC. Protein product: CASSSGQNYGYTF.

This chain uses TRBV11-2 with TRBJ2-7; TRBD1 might be the D (6 bases). Deletions cut 4 bases from V and 10 bases from J, with 20 bases between. CDR3 length: 14 residues. Germline V gene lookup returns CDR1 SGHAT and CDR2 FQNNGV. In nucleotides, the CDR3 is TGTGCCAGCAGCTCACCTGCGGGCAGGGGCAAACAGTACTTC. Translation gives CASSSPAGRGKQYF.

This chain links TRBV7-3 with TRBJ2-1; 12 positions agree with TRBD2. CDR1 is SGHTA and CDR2 is FQGTGA in the germline V gene. This CDR3 is built from 17 residues. V shed 4 bases, J shed 5 bases, and the junction held 9 bases outside the gene matches. CDR3 bases: TGTGCCAGCAGCTCCCAGGCACTAGCGGGAGGAGACAATGAGCAGTTCTTC. This gives the protein CASSSQALAGGDNEQFF. The whole variable domain, filled in from reference TRBV7-3 and TRBJ2-1, reads GAGVSQTPSNKVTEKGKYVELRCDPISGHTALYWYRQSLGQGPEFLIYFQGTGAADDSGLPNDRFFAVRPEGSVSTLKIQRTERGDSAVYLCASSSQALAGGDNEQFFGPGTRLTVL.

The sample holds one count of this clone. The V gene is TRBV29-1, the J gene TRBJ1-2; TRBD1 matches at 7 bases. The CDR3 spans 13 residues. Germline CDR1 reads SQVTM; CDR2 reads ANQGSEA. Unmatched junction bases numbered 7, after V lost 7 bases and J lost 2 bases. CDR3 sequence reads: CSGSTGLNYGYTF. Here the CDR3 DNA reads TGCAGCGGCTCGACAGGGCTGAACTATGGCTACACCTTC.

V usage is TRBV10-3 and J usage is TRBJ2-5; D not certain. The V gene's germline CDR1 is ENHRY and CDR2 SYGVKD. The CDR3 runs to 14 residues. The V and J ends lost 0 bases and 5 bases respectively, with 10 bases between them. The CDR3 loop is CAISESKGRETQYF. DNA for the CDR3: TGTGCCATCAGTGAGTCGAAAGGCAGGGAGACCCAGTACTTC.

This sequence joins TRBV5-4 and TRBJ2-1, with TRBD2 matching 9 bases. CDR3 size: 15 residues. The junction had 5 bases not matched to a gene; V was cut back by 4 bases and J by 3 bases. The V gene's germline CDR1 is SGHNT and CDR2 YYREEE (reference sequence). CDR3 nucleotide sequence: TGTGCCAGCAGCCTTCTAGCGGGGCACTACAATGAGCAGTTCTTC. It specifies CASSLLAGHYNEQFF. Full variable domain (rest looked up from reference TRBV5-4 and TRBJ2-1): ETGVTQSPTHLIKTRGQQVTLRCSSQSGHNTVSWYQQALGQGPQFIFQYYREEENGRGNFPPRFSGLQFPNYSSELNVNALELDDSALYLCASSLLAGHYNEQFFGPGTRLTVL.

A few counts support this clone. The rearrangement links TRBV4-2 to TRBJ1-2; the D gene is possibly TRBD1 (6 bases). The CDR3 contains 15 residues. With 3 bases removed from V and 2 bases from J, the gap between germline ends came to 13 bases. Germline assignment: CDR1 LGHNA and CDR2 YNFKEQ. CDR3 sequence: CASSQGYQGNYGYTF. The DNA for the CDR3 is TGTGCCAGCAGCCAGGGGTATCAGGGGAACTATGGCTACACCTTC.

The chain links TRBV6-2 or TRBV6-3 to TRBJ2-5; a weak D match, TRBD2 (6 bases). The germline V gene encodes CDR1 MNHEY and CDR2 SVGEGT. Trimming pared 4 bases from V and 3 bases from J, leaving 9 bases between. The CDR3 extends over 13 amino acids. CDR3 in amino acids: CASSWGLKETQYF. The DNA for the CDR3 is TGTGCCAGCAGTTGGGGACTGAAAGAGACCCAGTACTTC.

The chain links TRBV4-2 to TRBJ2-6; 8 nucleotides align to TRBD1. The CDR3 runs 19 residues. The trim removed 1 base at V and 0 bases at J, leaving 8 bases unmatched. Germline V lookup: CDR1 LGHNA, CDR2 YNFKEQ. The CDR3 loop is CASSQAGQGAGSGANVLTF. Here the CDR3 DNA reads TGTGCCAGCAGCCAAGCCGGGCAGGGGGCGGGCTCTGGGGCCAACGTCCTGACTTTC.

The chain carries TRBV6-5 and TRBJ1-1; possible D gene TRBD1, 6 bases. Trimming stripped 7 bases from V and 4 bases from J, with 16 bases between. Germline V gives CDR1 MNHEY, CDR2 SVGAGI. The CDR3 is 14 residues long. DNA of the CDR3: TGTGCCAGCACTATAGACAGGAGCCTCACTGAAGCTTTCTTT. This codes for CASTIDRSLTEAFF.

The DNA for the CDR3 is TGTGCCAGCAGCCCTCGACTAGCGGCAATATACAATGAGCAGTTCTTC. It codes for CASSPRLAAIYNEQFF. The chain joins TRBV11-2 to TRBJ2-1; 9 bases map to TRBD2. V dropped 5 bases and J dropped 4; count of bases not matched to a gene: 9. This CDR3 region has 16 residues. CDR1 is SGHAT and CDR2 is FQNNGV in the germline V gene.

The chain uses TRBV18 and TRBJ2-6; TRBD1 matches at 7 bases. CDR1 is KGHSH, CDR2 LQKENI, per germline. The CDR3 has 17 amino acids. Unmatched junction bases numbered 5, after V lost 3 bases and J lost 0 bases. This CDR3 is CASSPRDRNSGANVLTF. CDR3 sequence (DNA): TGTGCCAGCTCACCCCGGGACAGAAACTCTGGGGCCAACGTCCTGACTTTC.

This CDR3 reads CASRTGDTGELFF. CDR3 nucleotides: TGCGCCAGCCGGACAGGGGACACCGGGGAGCTGTTTTTT. The V gene is TRBV5-1, the J gene TRBJ2-2; 9 bases are shared with TRBD1. The germline CDR1 and CDR2 sequences are SGHRS and YFSETQ. The V and J ends lost 7 bases and 3 bases, in that order; junction bases with no gene match: 1. The CDR3 has 13 residues.